The 15 T cell receptor beta chains presented below share a single source sample, sequenced in a study of regulatory T cells in long-lasting Graves disease. The TCR beta library used iRepertoire HTBI primers with Arm-PCR amplification of CDR3. TCRdb fed the multiplex PCR reads into MiXCR, producing one record per CDR3 protein. The profile shows about 470,000 distinct CDR3 sequences, about 20% of them singletons. Time point noted: persistent/refractory GD, antithyroid drugs over 5 years with positive TRAb. Preparation of the TCR library used RNA extracted from PBMCs. This specimen was peripheral blood mononuclear cells (PBMCs), taken when the disease was refractory, from a patient treated with antithyroid drugs. These receptors all stem from a female donor with Graves disease.

This clonotype was recorded at least ten times. The chain combines TRBV28 with TRBJ2-7, with 9 bases matching TRBD2. V lost 7 bases and J lost 2; bases outside the gene matches: 15. The germline V gene has CDR1 MDHEN and CDR2 SYDVKM. The CDR3 is 17 amino acids. The CDR3 nucleotides read TGTGCCAGCATGGTAGGCCGCTCTAGCGGGAAAGCCTACGAGCAGTACTTC. Amino acid sequence: CASMVGRSSGKAYEQYF. Full variable domain (missing parts from reference TRBV28 and TRBJ2-7): DVKVTQSSRYLVKRTGEKVFLECVQDMDHENMFWYRQDPGLGLRLIYFSYDVKMKEKGDIPEGYSVSREKKERFSLILESASTNQTSMYLCASMVGRSSGKAYEQYFGPGTRLTVT.

This chain joins TRBV7-6 and TRBJ2-3; D is possibly TRBD2 (7 bases). Looked up from germline, CDR1 is SGHVS and CDR2 is FNYEAQ. Trimming cost V 5 bases and J 4 bases, with 25 bases left between them. The length of the CDR3 is 18 residues. The CDR3: CASSLTLTEGEGPDTQYF. CDR3 DNA sequence: TGTGCCAGCAGCCTAACACTCACTGAGGGGGAGGGTCCAGATACGCAGTATTTT.

The V call is TRBV28, the J call TRBJ2-3, with D perhaps TRBD2 (5 bases). The V gene lost 5 bases and the J gene lost 4 bases, with 10 bases spanning the gap. Per germline, CDR1 MDHEN and CDR2 SYDVKM. The CDR3 is 13 residues long. The CDR3 DNA reads TGTGCCAGCAGTCAAGTGGAGGCAGATACGCAGTATTTT. This gives the protein CASSQVEADTQYF.

This clonotype was counted many times. The chain couples TRBV20-1 to TRBJ1-2, with unresolved D. This CDR3 contains 14 residues. The V end was cut by 2 bases, the J end by 4 bases, with 14 bases between. Per the germline V gene, CDR1 is DFQATT and CDR2 is SNEGSKA (reference sequence). The CDR3 DNA reads TGCAGTGCTAGACCCACGAGAGCGGGCTATGGCTACACCTTC. Translation gives CSARPTRAGYGYTF.

V gene TRBV20-1 combines with J gene TRBJ2-1; weak D call: TRBD1 (5 bases). This CDR3 is built from 14 residues. Germline V gene data show CDR1 as DFQATT and CDR2 as SNEGSKA (reference sequence). Trimming took 0 bases from V and 8 from J, leaving 14 bases between them. The CDR3 region is CSARDRARMDEQFF. Written as DNA, the CDR3 is TGCAGTGCTAGAGACAGGGCGCGGATGGATGAGCAGTTCTTC.

In regard to this clonotype: Compared with germline, one end of the junction differs, possibly owing to a read error. V usage is TRBV6-5 and J usage is TRBJ1-1; the D gene is possibly TRBD1 (6 bases). The CDR3 loop spans 13 amino acids. Germline CDR1 reads MNHEY; CDR2 reads SVGAGI. CDR3 nucleotides: TGTGCCAGCAGTTACTCGAGGGGGACTGGAGCTTTCTTT. Its protein is CASSYSRGTGAFF.

The chain recombines TRBV7-2 with TRBJ2-7; 14 nucleotides line up with TRBD2. Germline-derived CDR1 and CDR2 are SGHTA and FQGNSA. V was pared by 5 bases and J by 4 bases, with 13 bases of the junction left unmatched. CDR3 size: 18 residues. The CDR3 nucleotides are TGTGCCAGCAGCCGCCTCCCACCAGGACTAGCGGGAGGATACGAGCAGTACTTC. It codes for CASSRLPPGLAGGYEQYF.

The chain is built from TRBV25-1 and TRBJ2-7; tentative D call: TRBD1 (5 bases). CDR1 is MGHDK and CDR2 is SYGVNS in the germline V gene. The ends were cut back, 6 bases at V and 0 bases at J, with 15 bases in the middle. The length of the CDR3 is 15 residues. CDR3 region: CASSNQGSSSYEQYF. The CDR3 DNA sequence: TGTGCCAGCAGCAATCAGGGCAGCAGCTCCTACGAGCAGTACTTC.

Ten or more counts support this clonotype. The V gene is TRBV28, the J gene TRBJ2-7; 7 nucleotides agree with TRBD1. This CDR3 is built from 15 residues. Per the germline V gene, CDR1 is MDHEN and CDR2 is SYDVKM. V dropped 2 bases and J dropped 0; count of bases not matched to a gene: 4. CDR3 nucleotide sequence: TGTGCCAGCAGTTTACGGGCAGGGGGCTCCTACGAGCAGTACTTC. The encoded protein is CASSLRAGGSYEQYF. The whole variable domain, remainder taken from reference TRBV28 and TRBJ2-7, is DVKVTQSSRYLVKRTGEKVFLECVQDMDHENMFWYRQDPGLGLRLIYFSYDVKMKEKGDIPEGYSVSREKKERFSLILESASTNQTSMYLCASSLRAGGSYEQYFGPGTRLTVT.

This clonotype was counted only a few times. The V and J genes are TRBV2 and TRBJ1-3; 7 bases fit TRBD1. CDR3 length equals 19 residues. CDR1 SNHLY and CDR2 FYNNEI come from the germline V gene. The V segment lost 6 bases and the J segment 0 bases; nucleotides outside the gene matches: 17. The CDR3 spells CASRELPGQPKASGNTIYF. The CDR3 nucleotides are TGTGCCAGCAGGGAACTACCGGGACAGCCCAAGGCCTCTGGAAACACCATATATTTT.

In this sample, this clonotype turned up many times. The CDR3 sequence is CASSLPGGTEAFF. The CDR3 DNA reads TGTGCCAGCAGCTTGCCCGGGGGCACTGAAGCTTTCTTT. This chain joins TRBV11-2 and TRBJ1-1; tentative D call: TRBD1 (5 bases). Trimming stripped 3 bases from V and 4 bases from J, with 9 bases between. The CDR3 totals 13 residues. CDR1 is SGHAT and CDR2 is FQNNGV in the germline V gene.

Many counts were recorded for this clonotype. The V and J genes are TRBV28 and TRBJ1-6; unclear D gene. Germline V gives CDR1 MDHEN, CDR2 SYDVKM. The CDR3 consists of 12 residues. Trimming stripped 5 bases from V and 10 bases from J, with 9 bases between. Here the CDR3 reads CASSPPGSPLHF. The DNA of the CDR3 is TGTGCCAGCAGTCCGCCGGGGTCACCCCTCCACTTT.

There are many counts of this clonotype. This chain links TRBV20-1 with TRBJ2-7; 7 bases map to TRBD1. The CDR3 consists of 13 residues. CDR1 is DFQATT and CDR2 is SNEGSKA in the germline V gene (reference sequence). V shed 2 bases, J shed 4 bases, and the junction held 5 bases outside the gene matches. CDR3: CSARPTGMYEQYF. CDR3 DNA sequence: TGCAGTGCTAGACCGACAGGGATGTACGAGCAGTACTTC.

The chain combines TRBV9 with TRBJ1-5; D gene unclear. This CDR3 has 16 residues. CDR1 SGDLS and CDR2 YYNGEE come from the germline V gene. V lost 2 bases, J lost 2 bases, and 14 bases lay in between. This chain's CDR3 is CASSVRRRVGNQPQHF. The CDR3 nucleotides read TGTGCCAGCAGCGTTCGCAGGAGGGTGGGCAATCAGCCCCAGCATTTT.

The chain recombines TRBV30 with TRBJ1-4; TRBD1 matches 8 bases. The CDR3 totals 16 residues. V lost 0 bases and J lost 0; bases outside the gene matches: 3. CDR1 GTSNPN and CDR2 SVGIG come from the germline V gene (reference sequence). The CDR3: CAWSVAGGATNEKLFF. The CDR3 region has the DNA TGTGCCTGGAGTGTGGCAGGGGGCGCAACTAATGAAAAACTGTTTTTT.